This record looks at one T cell receptor (beta chain) sequence and its context. What it binds is unknown. Germline V gene lookup returns CDR1 SGHNT and CDR2 YYREEE (reference sequence). The germline V and J ends were trimmed by 0 bases and 6 bases, with 10 bases remaining between them. The CDR3 contains 13 residues. The protocol was immunoSEQ multiplex PCR, while the TCRdb copy is restricted to in-frame clones and leaves out a portion. The sample records around 110,000 clones, just over 85% being singletons. The data were obtained in a study of T cell responses to AZD1222 COVID-19 vaccine. Regarding the study as a whole: The CD4 TCRs associated with vaccination extended across spike and predominated at 160-218 and 743-854.

This chain joins TRBV5-4 and TRBJ2-7; D might be TRBD1 (5 bases). This receptor was obtained from an adult in good health. Sequencing was performed on peripheral blood, taken on day 0 of AZD1222 vaccination. The CDR3: CASSLGQGTEQYF. The CDR3 nucleotides are TGTGCCAGCAGCTTGGGGCAGGGAACCGAGCAGTACTTC.